The clone carrying this TCR beta chain was picked up many times. Its antigen is unknown. V lost 5 bases, J lost 6 bases, and 16 bases lay in between. Germline CDR1 is MNHNS and CDR2 is SASEGT. This CDR3 comprises 15 residues. The data derive from a study of CD8 T cells in ankylosing spondylitis. Findings and caveats of the study: Ankylosing spondylitis blood seemed to carry a telltale TCR beta motif made of fewer than 10 highly homologous variants. Past research had described some motif variants in reactive arthritis synovial fluid and blood. Disease-associated clones were CD8+ and fairly uncommon in peripheral blood.

Generation of TCR beta libraries employed quantitative 5'-RACE incorporating molecular barcodes. TCRdb used MiXCR to reprocess the 5' RACE reads, holding one entry per CDR3 protein. The table records 300,000 to 350,000 distinct CDR3 sequences, 11% of them present only once. The chain couples TRBV6-1 to TRBJ2-2; tentatively, D is TRBD2 (6 bases). This TCR came from a female donor with ankylosing spondylitis or in good health (not recorded which). Sequenced input: blood, either unsorted or a sorted T cell fraction (not recorded which). In nucleotides, the CDR3 is TGTGCCAGCAGTAAGACCCCCGGGACTGCCGGGGAGCTGTTTTTT. Encoded protein: CASSKTPGTAGELFF.